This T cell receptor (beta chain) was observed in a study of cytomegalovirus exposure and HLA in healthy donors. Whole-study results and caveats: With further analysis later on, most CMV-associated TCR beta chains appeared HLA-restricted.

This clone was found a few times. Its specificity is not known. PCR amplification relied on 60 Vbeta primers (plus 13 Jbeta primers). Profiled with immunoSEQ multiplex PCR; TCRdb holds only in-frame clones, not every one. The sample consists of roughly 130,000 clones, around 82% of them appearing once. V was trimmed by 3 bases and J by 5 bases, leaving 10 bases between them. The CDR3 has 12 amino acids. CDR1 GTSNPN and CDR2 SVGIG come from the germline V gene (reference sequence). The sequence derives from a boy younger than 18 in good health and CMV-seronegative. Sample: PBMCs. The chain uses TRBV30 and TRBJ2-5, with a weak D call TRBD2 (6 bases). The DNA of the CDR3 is TGTGCCTGGAGCGGAGGGTTTGAGACCCAGTACTTC. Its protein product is CAWSGGFETQYF.